This T cell receptor beta chain was identified in a study of identical twins (dated by TCRdb to the mid-2010s). For the study in its entirety: To test whether fetal clonotypes persist, the study used deep sequencing on TCR alpha and beta repertoires from monozygotic twins, unrelated adults of various ages, and cord blood. To rule out contamination, the twin experiments were replicated at different times with different library preparation protocols.

This clonotype has a count of ten or more. Its antigen is still unknown. No much larger clone is present one base from it, and per-base qualities are unavailable. Results the study describes overall, beyond this receptor: Fewer insertions were carried by abundant cord blood beta clonotypes, a similar but weaker trend appeared in young adult naive repertoires, and no such trend appeared in memory repertoires. Invariant T cells such as MAIT and iNKT could partly confound zero-insertion analyses, although diverse VJ usage argued against such confounding for most clonotypes. Because the same donors could not be followed over many years, conclusions were based on cross-sectional statistical analysis. Compared with coincidental sharing between unrelated individuals, out-of-frame TCR alpha sequences shared between twins showed an excess of sequences with low generation probability. The excess sharing between twins in beta out-of-frame sequences was weaker because fewer shared sequences reduced the signal-to-noise ratio. Recombination models systematically underestimated out-of-frame TCR alpha sharing in monozygotic twins but agreed with sharing between unrelated individuals.

To prepare the library, 5' RACE was applied. TCRdb names Illumina HiSeq 2000 as the instrument used. Template switching added a universal primer binding site, and the final cDNA carried a unique molecular identifier that allowed TCR cDNA molecules to be counted accurately. Specific primers in the conserved constant-segment region were used to synthesize first-strand cDNA for the TCR alpha and beta chains. To control for contamination, each cDNA library was double barcoded with a SMART-Mk sample barcode plus Illumina barcodes. TruSeq adapter sequences and Illumina sample barcodes were added in two successive PCR steps. TCR alpha and beta cDNA libraries were sequenced on the Illumina HiSeq platform with custom primers. The paper's data handling went like this. Unique molecular identifiers were extracted from raw reads with MiGEC, and CDR3 positions were determined with MiXCR. Recombination models were inferred per individual with the repgenHMM and IGoR tools using an EM algorithm. The analysis of shared clonotypes was done with the tcR package in R, with sharing normalized by the product of cloneset sizes. To study raw recombination without the effects of thymic and clonal selection, out-of-frame nonproductive sequences were analyzed. TCRdb applied fastp at Q25 and MiXCR to the public reads, then kept only in-frame beta chains. Each record represents a unique CDR3 protein, reported with the most common genes and DNA among its rows. TCRdb, not the authors, supplied the V and J calls. This sample comprises nearly 900,000 distinct CDR3 sequences, roughly an eighth of them detected only once. The ten largest clonotypes hold roughly 1.6% of the sample.

All donors were healthy Caucasians. The twin cohort comprised three pairs of female monozygotic twins, all aged about 18 to 30 years. Peripheral blood mononuclear cells were the source from which RNA for the TCR libraries was isolated. V is shortened by 1 base, J by 4 bases, and the region joining them spans 10 bases. CDR1 and CDR2 (SEHNR, FQNEAQ) derive from the germline V gene (reference sequence). The CDR3 numbers 14 residues from cysteine through phenylalanine. The entry retains the CDR3 DNA only, 42 bases that are in frame from base 1. The same data also went into a second study, on yellow fever vaccine responses in identical twins. The second study, in turn, reports: According to the authors, in identical twins the way T cells responded to vaccination appeared partly convergent and partly personalized. In the study, vaccine-responding T cell clones were precisely tracked in identical twins.

Sample: PBMCs. The chain is made from TRBV7-9 and TRBJ1-2; the D gene is perhaps TRBD1, from 6 matching bases. The source is a woman aged 18-30 years in good health. The CDR3 protein: CASSLGLDSYGYTF. The base sequence is TGTGCCAGCAGCTTAGGTCTGGACAGCTATGGCTACACCTTC.